This T cell receptor beta chain was profiled in a study of T cell responses to AZD1222 COVID-19 vaccine. Study findings and constraints: The donor group comprised mostly white British people and more females; the analysis possibly underestimated clonal diversity.

Sequencing was performed with immunoSEQ multiplex PCR; in TCRdb, only in-frame clones are kept and a portion is missing. In the table there are about 94,000 clones, around nine tenths of which are singletons. V lost 0 bases to trimming and J lost 4 bases, with 12 bases between them. Germline V gives CDR1 MGHRA, CDR2 YSYEKL. The CDR3 contains 16 residues. Turning to this clone: Antigen unknown.

Material: peripheral blood, obtained on day 0 of AZD1222 vaccination. This receptor was identified in an adult in good health. The rearrangement uses TRBV4-1 and TRBJ1-4, with D possibly TRBD1 on 6 matching bases. The CDR3 DNA follows: TGCGCCAGCAGCCAAGAGGGGGCGACGGTTAATGAAAAACTGTTTTTT. It translates to CASSQEGATVNEKLFF.